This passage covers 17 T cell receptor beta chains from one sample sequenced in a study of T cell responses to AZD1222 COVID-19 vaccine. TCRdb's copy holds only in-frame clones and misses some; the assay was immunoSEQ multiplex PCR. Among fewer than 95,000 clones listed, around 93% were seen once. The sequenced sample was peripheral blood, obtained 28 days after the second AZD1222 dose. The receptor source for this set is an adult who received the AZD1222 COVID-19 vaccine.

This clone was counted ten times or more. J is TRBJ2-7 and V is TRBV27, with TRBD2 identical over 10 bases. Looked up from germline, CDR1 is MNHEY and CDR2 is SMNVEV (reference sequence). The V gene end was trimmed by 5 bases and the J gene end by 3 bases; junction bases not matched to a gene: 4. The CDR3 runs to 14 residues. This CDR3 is CASSPSGRGYEQYF. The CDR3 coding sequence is TGTGCCAGCAGTCCTAGCGGGAGAGGCTACGAGCAGTACTTC.

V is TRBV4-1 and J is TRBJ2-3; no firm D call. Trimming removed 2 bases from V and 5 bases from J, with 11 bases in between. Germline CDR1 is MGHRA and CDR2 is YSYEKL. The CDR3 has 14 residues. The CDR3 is CASSQIDEQDTQYF. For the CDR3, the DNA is TGCGCCAGCAGCCAAATTGATGAGCAAGATACGCAGTATTTT.

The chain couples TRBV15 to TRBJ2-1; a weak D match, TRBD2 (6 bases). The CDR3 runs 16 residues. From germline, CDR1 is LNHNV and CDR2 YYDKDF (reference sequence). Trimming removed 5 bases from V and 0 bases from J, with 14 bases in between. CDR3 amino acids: CATSGVAESSYNEQFF. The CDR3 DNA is TGTGCCACCAGCGGGGTAGCGGAGAGCTCCTACAATGAGCAGTTCTTC. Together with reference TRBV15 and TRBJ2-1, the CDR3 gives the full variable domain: DAMVIQNPRYQVTQFGKPVTLSCSQTLNHNVMYWYQQKSSQAPKLLFHYYDKDFNNEADTPDNFQSRRPNTSFCFLDIRSPGLGDTAMYLCATSGVAESSYNEQFFGPGTRLTVL.

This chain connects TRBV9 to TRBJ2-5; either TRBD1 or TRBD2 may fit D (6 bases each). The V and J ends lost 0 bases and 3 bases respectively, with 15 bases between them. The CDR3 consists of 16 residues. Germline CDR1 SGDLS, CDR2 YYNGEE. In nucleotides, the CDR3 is TGTGCCAGCAGCGTAGGGGGGCGGGACGGAGAAGAGACCCAGTACTTC. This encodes CASSVGGRDGEETQYF.

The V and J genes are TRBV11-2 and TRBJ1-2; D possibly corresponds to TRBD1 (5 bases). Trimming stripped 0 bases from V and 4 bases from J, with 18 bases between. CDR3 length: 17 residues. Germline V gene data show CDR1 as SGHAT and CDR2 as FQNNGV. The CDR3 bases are TGTGCCAGCAGCTTAGATCGATGGGGCGCGTCGAGCTATGGCTACACCTTC. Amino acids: CASSLDRWGASSYGYTF. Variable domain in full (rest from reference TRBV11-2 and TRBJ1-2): EAGVAQSPRYKIIEKRQSVAFWCNPISGHATLYWYQQILGQGPKLLIQFQNNGVVDDSQLPKDRFSAERLKGVDSTLKIQPAKLEDSAVYLCASSLDRWGASSYGYTFGSGTRLTVV.

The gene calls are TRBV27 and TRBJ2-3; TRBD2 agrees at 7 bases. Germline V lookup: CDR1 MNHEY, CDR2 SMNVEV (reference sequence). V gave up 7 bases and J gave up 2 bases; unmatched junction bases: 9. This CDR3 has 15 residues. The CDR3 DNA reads TGTGCCAGCACGGGGCTAGCGGCAAACACAGATACGCAGTATTTT. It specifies CASTGLAANTDTQYF.

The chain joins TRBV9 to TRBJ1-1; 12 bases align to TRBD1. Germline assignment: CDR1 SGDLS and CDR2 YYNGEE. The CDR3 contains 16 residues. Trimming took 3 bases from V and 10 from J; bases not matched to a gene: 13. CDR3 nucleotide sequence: TGTGCCAGCAGCGCCTCCGGGACAGGGGGCGTAAATCCAGCTTTCTTT. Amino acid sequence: CASSASGTGGVNPAFF.

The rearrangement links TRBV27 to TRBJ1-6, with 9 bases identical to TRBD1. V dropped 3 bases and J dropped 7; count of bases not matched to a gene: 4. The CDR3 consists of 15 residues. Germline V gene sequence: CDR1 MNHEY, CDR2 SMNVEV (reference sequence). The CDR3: CASSFHGQGNSPLHF. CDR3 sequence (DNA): TGTGCCAGCAGTTTCCACGGACAGGGGAATTCACCCCTCCACTTT.

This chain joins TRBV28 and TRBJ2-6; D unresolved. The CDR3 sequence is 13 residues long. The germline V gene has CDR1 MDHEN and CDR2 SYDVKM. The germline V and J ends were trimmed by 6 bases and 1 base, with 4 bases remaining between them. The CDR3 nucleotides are TGTGCCAGCAGGGATTCTGGGGCCAACGTCCTGACTTTC. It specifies CASRDSGANVLTF.

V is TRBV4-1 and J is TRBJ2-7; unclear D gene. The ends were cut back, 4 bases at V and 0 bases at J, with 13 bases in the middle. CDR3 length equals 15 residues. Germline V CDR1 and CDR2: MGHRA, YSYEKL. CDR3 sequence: CASSPRLDSSYEQYF. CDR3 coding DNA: TGCGCCAGCAGCCCTAGACTCGATAGCTCCTACGAGCAGTACTTC.

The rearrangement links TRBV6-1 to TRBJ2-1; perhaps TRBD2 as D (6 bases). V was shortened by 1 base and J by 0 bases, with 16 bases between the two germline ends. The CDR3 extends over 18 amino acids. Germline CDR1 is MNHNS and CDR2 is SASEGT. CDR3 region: CASSEEGPRGSSYNEQFF. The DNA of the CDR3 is TGTGCCAGCAGTGAAGAGGGACCGCGGGGCAGCTCCTACAATGAGCAGTTCTTC.

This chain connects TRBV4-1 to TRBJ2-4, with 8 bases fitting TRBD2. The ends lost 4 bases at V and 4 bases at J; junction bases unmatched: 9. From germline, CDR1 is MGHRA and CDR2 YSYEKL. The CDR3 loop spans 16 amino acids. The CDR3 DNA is TGCGCCAGCAGCCTAACTAGCGGTTCCCAAAAAAACATTCAGTACTTC. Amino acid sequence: CASSLTSGSQKNIQYF.

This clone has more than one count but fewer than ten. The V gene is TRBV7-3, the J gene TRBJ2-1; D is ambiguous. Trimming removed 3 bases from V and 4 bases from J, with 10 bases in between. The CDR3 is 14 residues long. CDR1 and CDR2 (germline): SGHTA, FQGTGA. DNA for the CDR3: TGTGCCAGCAGCTTGCGTCATGTTTACAATGAGCAGTTCTTC. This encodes CASSLRHVYNEQFF.

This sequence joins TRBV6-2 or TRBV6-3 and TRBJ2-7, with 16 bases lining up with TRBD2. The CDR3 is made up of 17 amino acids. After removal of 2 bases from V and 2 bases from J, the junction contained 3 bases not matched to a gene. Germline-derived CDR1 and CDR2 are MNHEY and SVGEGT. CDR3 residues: CASSYGTSGRATYEQYF. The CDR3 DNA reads TGTGCCAGCAGTTACGGGACTAGCGGGAGGGCAACCTACGAGCAGTACTTC.

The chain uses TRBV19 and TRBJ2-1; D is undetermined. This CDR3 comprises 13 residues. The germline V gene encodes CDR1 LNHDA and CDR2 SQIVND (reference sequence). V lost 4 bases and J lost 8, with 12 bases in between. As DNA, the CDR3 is TGTGCCAGTAGTAGGCAGGTATCCGATGAGCAGTTCTTC. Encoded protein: CASSRQVSDEQFF.

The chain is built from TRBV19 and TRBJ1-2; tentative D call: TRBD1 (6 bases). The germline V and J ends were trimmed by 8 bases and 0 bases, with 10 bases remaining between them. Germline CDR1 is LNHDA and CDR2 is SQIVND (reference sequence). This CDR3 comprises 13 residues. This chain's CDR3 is CASRDISNYGYTF. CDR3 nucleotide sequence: TGTGCCAGTCGGGACATTTCTAACTATGGCTACACCTTC.

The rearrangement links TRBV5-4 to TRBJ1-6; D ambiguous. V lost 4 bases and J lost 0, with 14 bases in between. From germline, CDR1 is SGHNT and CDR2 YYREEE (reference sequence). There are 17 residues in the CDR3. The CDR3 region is CASSQDGLSSYNSPLHF. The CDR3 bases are TGTGCCAGCAGCCAAGACGGGCTGAGCTCCTATAATTCACCCCTCCACTTT.